The TCR beta chain described here comes from a study of blood T cell repertoires in COVID-19. Study at large: Samples representing acute and convalescent COVID-19 were sourced from the United States, Italy and Spain. PBMCs, B-cell-depleted T cells, or T cells provided the cDNA or gDNA that made up the material.

CDR3 size: 14 residues. The V end was cut by 6 bases, the J end by 7 bases, with 19 bases between. Germline V gives CDR1 MDHEN, CDR2 SYDVKM. Libraries were prepared by immunoSEQ multiplex PCR; TCRdb keeps only in-frame clonotypes and omits some of them. The sample carries around 260,000 clones, about 85% recorded once. The sequence came from a human donor with COVID-19, enrolled during active disease. The donor label of this sample is uncertain. Sequencing was carried out using peripheral blood. The V call is TRBV28, the J call TRBJ2-7; a possible D gene is TRBD2 (6 bases). The chain's CDR3 is CASSPTGDLKEQYF. For the CDR3, the DNA is TGTGCCAGCAGCCCCACGGGGGACCTAAAAGAGCAGTACTTC.